The source of this T cell receptor beta chain is a study of blood T cell repertoires in COVID-19. The CDR3 loop spans 15 amino acids. Trimming took off 3 bases at V and 2 bases at J, with 14 bases between the two ends. Germline-derived CDR1 and CDR2 are SGDLS and YYNGEE. Allocation to cohorts depended on clinical history reported by the participants. Profiled with immunoSEQ multiplex PCR; TCRdb holds only in-frame clones, not every one. The data contain about 330,000 clones, roughly 90% of them seen just once; the ten biggest clones take up approximately 17%. The J gene is TRBJ2-5, the V gene TRBV9, with D tentatively TRBD2 (6 bases). The sequencing sample was made of PBMCs or T cells enriched from blood (not recorded which). This clonotype was sampled from a woman in her thirties who had recovered from COVID-19. This chain's CDR3 is CASSGAWGVQETQYF. The DNA of the CDR3 is TGTGCCAGCAGCGGGGCCTGGGGGGTTCAAGAGACCCAGTACTTC.